Only one count was recorded for the clone carrying this T cell receptor beta chain. This sample was taken from a study of cytomegalovirus exposure and HLA in healthy donors. The study ran its PCR with 60 Vbeta and 13 Jbeta primers. Profiling relied on immunoSEQ multiplex PCR, and the TCRdb table lists in-frame clones only, not all of them. The sample includes approximately 100,000 clones, 60% to 75% of them seen just once. The CDR3 extends over 15 amino acids. Between the trimmed V and J ends, which lost 0 bases and 2 bases, there was a span of 8 bases. Germline values: CDR1 MNHEY, CDR2 SMNVEV (reference sequence).

The TCR originated in a man over 45 in good health and CMV-seronegative. Sample: PBMCs. The J gene is TRBJ1-5, the V gene TRBV27, with unresolved D. The CDR3 reads CASSLSENGNQPQHF. For the CDR3, the DNA is TGTGCCAGCAGTTTATCGGAGAATGGCAATCAGCCCCAGCATTTT.